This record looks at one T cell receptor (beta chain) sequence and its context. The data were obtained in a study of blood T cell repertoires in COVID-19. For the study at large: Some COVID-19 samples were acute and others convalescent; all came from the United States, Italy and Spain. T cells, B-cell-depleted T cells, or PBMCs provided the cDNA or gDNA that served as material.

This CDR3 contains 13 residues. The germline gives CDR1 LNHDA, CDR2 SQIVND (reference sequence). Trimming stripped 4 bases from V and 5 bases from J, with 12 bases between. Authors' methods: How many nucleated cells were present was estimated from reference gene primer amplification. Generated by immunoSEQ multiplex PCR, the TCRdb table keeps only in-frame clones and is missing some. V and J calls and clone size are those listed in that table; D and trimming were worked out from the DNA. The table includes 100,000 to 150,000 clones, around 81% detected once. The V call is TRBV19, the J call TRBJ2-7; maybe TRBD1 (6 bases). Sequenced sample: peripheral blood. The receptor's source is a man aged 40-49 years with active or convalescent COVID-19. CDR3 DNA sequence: TGTGCCAGTAGTACCACAGGGTTCGACGAGCAGTACTTC. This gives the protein CASSTTGFDEQYF.